Detailed here is one T cell receptor beta chain. The treatment denotes: 15 to 20 received Ad26.COV2.S at low or high dose, single or two shots; about 5 received placebo; per-sample allocation not given. Collection of samples fell on day 63 after the first vaccine or placebo injection. The germline gives CDR1 SGHNT, CDR2 YENEEA. Trimming pared 1 base from V and 1 base from J, leaving 11 bases between. The CDR3 has 16 residues. The sample belongs to a study of Ad26.COV2.S vaccination and SARS-CoV-2 variants. Study at large: Into the muscle, Ad26.COV2.S was dosed once or twice, 56 days apart.

Method: immunoSEQ multiplex PCR; TCRdb's copy keeps in-frame clones and lacks some. Of roughly 380,000 clones listed, roughly 81% are singletons. The clonotype comes from a person aged 18 to 59 who received the Ad26.COV2.S COVID-19 vaccine or a placebo. The chain recombines TRBV11-3 with TRBJ1-5, with D maybe TRBD1 (6 bases). Source: peripheral blood, taken in a trial of Ad26.COV2.S vaccine versus placebo. CDR3 bases: TGTGCCAGCAGCTTAGTTGCGGGACACAGCAATCAGCCCCAGCATTTT. It is translated as CASSLVAGHSNQPQHF.